This T cell receptor beta chain was captured in a study of cytomegalovirus exposure and HLA in healthy donors. The study's findings and limits: Later genetic work tied a missense DCLRE1C variant to beta-chain V and J trimming.

With 5 bases removed from V and 10 bases from J, the gap between germline ends came to 15 bases. CDR1 SGHVS and CDR2 FQNEAQ come from the germline V gene. The length of the CDR3 is 14 residues. The PCR employed 60 Vbeta primers together with 13 Jbeta primers. Assay used: immunoSEQ multiplex PCR; TCRdb lists only in-frame clones, some missing. The sample holds over 150,000 clones, approximately 80% seen once. As to this clone: Its antigen is unknown.

The receptor was derived from a young woman in good health and CMV-seropositive. V usage is TRBV7-8 and J usage is TRBJ1-6; unclear D gene. What was sequenced was PBMCs. The CDR3 sequence is CASSRESGVSPLHF. The CDR3, as DNA: TGTGCCAGCAGCCGGGAATCGGGTGTCTCACCCCTCCACTTT.